This T cell receptor beta chain derives from a study of cytotoxic CD8 clonotypes in ibrutinib-treated CLL. Whole-study results and caveats: Clonality correlated strongly with circulating CD8+ T cells and exceeded age-matched healthy donors at baseline.

Investigators sought sequencing depths of between 1 in 200,000 and 1 in 1 million T cells. Method: immunoSEQ multiplex PCR; TCRdb's copy keeps in-frame clones and lacks some. The repertoire consists of 150,000 to 200,000 clones, with around nine tenths occurring once and the leading ten covering more than 2.5%. This clone is medium-sized by share. Antigen specificity is unknown. The sequence was obtained from a human donor with chronic lymphocytic leukemia. The sequencing here drew on PBMCs, taken at disease progression, from a patient treated with ibrutinib.

The CDR3: CASSQPGSYGYTF. The CDR3 coding sequence is TGTGCCAGCAGTCAACCGGGGTCATATGGCTACACCTTC. This rearrangement joins TRBV28 to TRBJ1-2; D uncertain. Germline V lookup: CDR1 MDHEN, CDR2 SYDVKM. Trimming shortened V by 5 bases and J by 5 bases, and 12 bases separated the two germline ends. This CDR3 is 13 amino acids long.